What follows are 9 T cell receptor beta chains derived from one specimen sequenced in a study of blood T cell repertoires in COVID-19. Assay: immunoSEQ multiplex PCR; the TCRdb copy retains only in-frame clones and omits some. The sample carries about 120,000 clones, roughly 76% recorded once. Sequencing was done on a sample of peripheral blood. These receptors originate from a human donor in a cohort sampled during active COVID-19.

This chain uses TRBV11-2 with TRBJ2-7, with D perhaps matching TRBD2 (5 bases). The CDR3 sequence is 17 residues long. Germline V gives CDR1 SGHAT, CDR2 FQNNGV. V lost 4 bases to trimming and J lost 0 bases, with 19 bases between them. The chain's CDR3 is CASSSGGRLPSSYEQYF. CDR3 DNA: TGTGCCAGCAGCTCCGGTGGCCGACTACCCAGCTCCTACGAGCAGTACTTC.

The chain couples TRBV3-1 (or the pseudogene TRBV3-2) to TRBJ2-7, with 9 bases matching TRBD2. After removal of 1 base from V and 2 bases from J, the junction contained 6 bases not matched to a gene. The germline CDR1 and CDR2 sequences are LGHDT and YNNKEL (reference sequence). CDR3 length equals 16 residues. The CDR3 DNA sequence: TGTGCCAGCAGCCAAGGGGGTAGCGGGGGAACCTACGAGCAGTACTTC. Its translation: CASSQGGSGGTYEQYF.

The CDR3 spells CSVTTSRGRPYEQYF. The CDR3 DNA is TGCAGCGTTACCACCAGCAGGGGACGTCCCTACGAGCAGTACTTC. The chain uses TRBV29-1 and TRBJ2-7; possibly TRBD1 for D (6 bases). V lost 5 bases, J lost 2 bases, and 19 bases lay in between. CDR3 length: 15 residues. Germline-derived CDR1 and CDR2 are SQVTM and ANQGSEA.

The genes are TRBV20-1 and TRBJ2-3; D call uncertain. Germline values: CDR1 DFQATT, CDR2 SNEGSKA (reference sequence). This CDR3 region has 11 residues. V was trimmed by 4 bases and J by 6 bases, leaving 8 bases between them. CDR3 DNA sequence: TGCAGTGCTAACAAGCGTGATACGCAGTATTTT. It yields the protein CSANKRDTQYF.

This clone was seen only once. The rearrangement links TRBV7-2 to TRBJ2-1; no definite D call. The germline CDR1 and CDR2 sequences are SGHTA and FQGNSA. The CDR3 is 13 amino acids. V was pared by 5 bases and J by 3 bases, with 8 bases between. CDR3 sequence reads: CASSLYGYNEQFF. CDR3 bases: TGTGCCAGCAGCCTATATGGCTACAATGAGCAGTTCTTC.

V usage is TRBV21-1 and J usage is TRBJ2-4; the table's TRBD2 call for D was not verified on the DNA. TRBV21-1 is shown as a pseudogene. The CDR3 consists of 14 residues. The CDR3 region is CASLYSGRGNIQYF. The DNA for the CDR3 is TGTGCCAGCCTCTATAGCGGGAGAGGGAACATTCAGTACTTC.

This chain joins TRBV28 and TRBJ2-7, with 8 bases that match TRBD2. Unmatched junction bases numbered 7, after V lost 4 bases and J lost 2 bases. Germline values: CDR1 MDHEN, CDR2 SYDVKM. This CDR3 has 15 residues. The CDR3 nucleotides are TGTGCCAGCAGTTCCGCCGGGGGGGCAGCCTACGAGCAGTACTTC. Translating it yields CASSSAGGAAYEQYF. The entire variable domain, with the rest obtained from reference TRBV28 and TRBJ2-7, is as follows: DVKVTQSSRYLVKRTGEKVFLECVQDMDHENMFWYRQDPGLGLRLIYFSYDVKMKEKGDIPEGYSVSREKKERFSLILESASTNQTSMYLCASSSAGGAAYEQYFGPGTRLTVT.

In its sample, this clone was seen a few times. This chain links TRBV5-4 with TRBJ2-7; the D gene is possibly TRBD2 (5 bases). Trimming removed 4 bases at V and 1 base at J, with 15 bases between. CDR3 length: 15 residues. Germline V gene lookup returns CDR1 SGHNT and CDR2 YYREEE (reference sequence). The CDR3 is CASSLQGRGSYEQYF. The CDR3 nucleotides are TGTGCCAGCAGCCTCCAAGGACGGGGATCCTACGAGCAGTACTTC.

The count of this clone is one. V is TRBV6-1 and J is TRBJ2-7; D might be TRBD2 (7 bases). The germline gives CDR1 MNHNS, CDR2 SASEGT. Trimming stripped 3 bases from V and 6 bases from J, with 15 bases between. This CDR3 contains 14 residues. CDR3 nucleotide sequence: TGTGCCAGCAGTGAGGTTCGGGGGGCCAGCGAGCAGTACTTC. Its protein product is CASSEVRGASEQYF.